A single sample is the source of the 23 T cell receptor beta chains below, sequenced in a study of T cell repertoires in cytomegalovirus infection. TCRdb reprocessed the reads with MiXCR, giving one entry per CDR3 protein. The data show almost 550,000 distinct CDR3 sequences, with 16% seen just once and roughly a quarter held by the top ten. Sequencing used CD8+ T cells from PBMCs. The receptors derive from a human donor in good health (CMV status not recorded). Some clones in this sample may be carry-over from other donors' samples.

V gene TRBV2 combines with J gene TRBJ1-5, with 7 positions matching TRBD1. The V gene end was trimmed by 0 bases and the J gene end by 4 bases; junction bases not matched to a gene: 12. Per the germline V gene, CDR1 is SNHLY and CDR2 is FYNNEI. The CDR3 sequence is 18 residues long. For the CDR3, the DNA is TGTGCCAGCAGTGAAGCAGTGAGACAGGGAGGTGGAAATCAGCCCCAGCATTTT. Translating it yields CASSEAVRQGGGNQPQHF.

This clonotype was detected ten times or more. The CDR3 bases are TGTGCCAGCAGCTTAGGGTCGAGGGGACCCTCTGGAAACACCATATATTTT. Translating it yields CASSLGSRGPSGNTIYF. V usage is TRBV7-6 and J usage is TRBJ1-3; D is perhaps TRBD1 (5 bases). Germline loops: CDR1 SGHVS, CDR2 FNYEAQ. Trimming stripped 1 base from V and 0 bases from J, with 13 bases between. CDR3 length: 17 residues.

In its sample, this clonotype was seen many times. The rearrangement uses TRBV7-9 and TRBJ2-7; D is ambiguous. V was shortened by 1 base and J by 0 bases, with 7 bases between the two germline ends. The length of the CDR3 is 14 residues. Germline values: CDR1 SEHNR, CDR2 FQNEAQ (reference sequence). The CDR3 DNA follows: TGTGCCAGCAGCTTAGGCCCGAGCTCCTACGAGCAGTACTTC. It encodes CASSLGPSSYEQYF.

This clonotype was recorded many times. This chain uses TRBV6-5 with TRBJ2-3; D might be TRBD1 (5 bases). CDR3 length: 16 residues. V was clipped by 0 bases and J by 3 bases, with 13 bases between them. CDR1 is MNHEY, CDR2 SVGAGI, per germline. The CDR3 spells CASSYSLPGRTDTQYF. The CDR3 nucleotides are TGTGCCAGCAGTTACTCGCTTCCAGGGCGGACAGATACGCAGTATTTT.

In this sample, this clonotype turned up a few times. The chain joins TRBV6-1 to TRBJ1-3; TRBD1 might be the D (5 bases). Between the trimmed V and J ends, which lost 1 base and 0 bases, there was a span of 13 bases. Germline V gene data show CDR1 as MNHNS and CDR2 as SASEGT. The CDR3 contains 17 residues. For the CDR3, the DNA is TGTGCCAGCAGTGAAGACGAGGGACGCCGCTCTGGAAACACCATATATTTT. Translating gives CASSEDEGRRSGNTIYF.

The chain links TRBV11-2 to TRBJ2-2; 14 nucleotides match TRBD2. This CDR3 comprises 19 residues. Losses at the gene ends were 3 bases for V and 6 bases for J; bases not matched to a gene: 12. Germline V CDR1 and CDR2: SGHAT, FQNNGV. CDR3 protein: CASSLDWGGTSGRSGELFF. The CDR3 DNA reads as TGTGCCAGCAGCTTGGATTGGGGGGGGACTAGCGGGAGATCCGGGGAGCTGTTTTTT.

This clonotype was seen only a few times. This sequence joins TRBV4-1 and TRBJ1-1; a possible D gene is TRBD1 (5 bases). Trimming cost V 0 bases and J 0 bases, with 11 bases left between them. CDR3 length: 16 residues. Germline values: CDR1 MGHRA, CDR2 YSYEKL. DNA of the CDR3: TGCGCCAGCAGCCAAGATCCGGGGACTCTGAACACTGAAGCTTTCTTT. As protein: CASSQDPGTLNTEAFF.

The chain is built from TRBV9 and TRBJ2-5; 12 bases agree with TRBD1. With 0 bases clipped from V and 4 bases from J, the junction kept 4 bases outside the gene matches. Germline CDR1 and CDR2: SGDLS and YYNGEE. The CDR3 length is 16 residues. This CDR3 is CASSVGGTGGRETQYF. In nucleotides, the CDR3 is TGTGCCAGCAGCGTAGGAGGGACAGGGGGCCGAGAGACCCAGTACTTC.

The table lists this clonotype with many counts. The chain couples TRBV19 to TRBJ1-5; D is ambiguous. Trimming cost V 0 bases and J 4 bases, with 10 bases left between them. The CDR3 is 15 residues long. CDR1 is LNHDA and CDR2 is SQIVND in the germline V gene (reference sequence). The CDR3 is CASSIDREGNQPQHF. The DNA for the CDR3 is TGTGCCAGTAGTATAGATCGAGAGGGTAATCAGCCCCAGCATTTT. The whole variable domain, remainder taken from reference TRBV19 and TRBJ1-5, is DGGITQSPKYLFRKEGQNVTLSCEQNLNHDAMYWYRQDPGQGLRLIYYSQIVNDFQKGDIAEGYSVSREKKESFPLTVTSAQKNPTAFYLCASSIDREGNQPQHFGDGTRLSIL.

This clonotype appeared a few times. The chain carries TRBV10-3 and TRBJ1-1, with D maybe TRBD1 (6 bases). Looked up from germline, CDR1 is ENHRY and CDR2 is SYGVKD. This CDR3 is built from 15 residues. The V end lost 7 bases, the J end lost 5 bases, and 20 bases lay between the germline ends. The CDR3 bases are TGTGCCATCACCCCTGGGAGGGGAAGGGGGACTGAAGCTTTCTTT. It codes for CAITPGRGRGTEAFF.

The rearrangement uses TRBV12-3 or TRBV12-4 and TRBJ2-1; 8 bases are a match to TRBD2. This CDR3 is 15 amino acids long. V gave up 7 bases and J gave up 4 bases; unmatched junction bases: 9. CDR3 amino acids: CASIRAAGGYNEQFF. The CDR3 DNA reads as TGTGCCAGCATCAGAGCGGCGGGGGGATACAATGAGCAGTTCTTC.

This clonotype was seen at least ten times. V and J are TRBV6-1 and TRBJ1-1, with D maybe TRBD1 (5 bases). The CDR3 runs 13 residues. With 6 bases removed from V and 4 bases from J, the gap between germline ends came to 12 bases. Germline V gene sequence: CDR1 MNHNS, CDR2 SASEGT. Written as DNA, the CDR3 is TGTGCCAGCAGCCCAGCCGGGACCACTGAAGCTTTCTTT. It specifies CASSPAGTTEAFF.

This clonotype was seen a handful of times. V and J are TRBV2 and TRBJ1-2; 8 bases are shared with TRBD1. The CDR3 is 14 amino acids. Germline V gives CDR1 SNHLY, CDR2 FYNNEI. Trimming took 8 bases from V and 0 from J; bases not matched to a gene: 5. This chain's CDR3 is CASGGTGANYGYTF. The CDR3 nucleotides read TGTGCCAGCGGTGGGACAGGAGCTAACTATGGCTACACCTTC.

The sample holds many counts of this clonotype. The chain employs TRBV20-1 and TRBJ1-2; D might be TRBD1 (6 bases). This CDR3 has 15 residues. Looked up from germline, CDR1 is DFQATT and CDR2 is SNEGSKA (reference sequence). Trimming removed 1 base at V and 2 bases at J, with 14 bases between. The DNA of the CDR3 is TGCAGTGCTAGAGCCCCCGGACAGCCCAACTATGGCTACACCTTC. Translated, it gives CSARAPGQPNYGYTF.

This clonotype has more than one count but fewer than ten. This rearrangement joins TRBV20-1 to TRBJ2-5, with D uncertain. Germline assignment: CDR1 DFQATT and CDR2 SNEGSKA (reference sequence). V lost 3 bases, J lost 4 bases, and 15 bases lay in between. The CDR3 is made up of 14 amino acids. The CDR3 spells CSASTRRKVETQYF. The DNA for the CDR3 is TGCAGTGCTAGCACCAGGCGGAAGGTAGAGACCCAGTACTTC.

The chain links TRBV7-9 to TRBJ2-2, with a tentative D call TRBD2 (6 bases). The CDR3 runs 14 residues. Germline V CDR1 and CDR2: SEHNR, FQNEAQ (reference sequence). Deletions cut 0 bases from V and 7 bases from J, with 9 bases between. The CDR3 region is CASSLAEGNGELFF. CDR3 nucleotides: TGTGCCAGCAGCTTAGCGGAGGGTAACGGGGAGCTGTTTTTT. Full variable domain (missing parts from reference TRBV7-9 and TRBJ2-2): DTGVSQNPRHKITKRGQNVTFRCDPISEHNRLYWYRQTLGQGPEFLTYFQNEAQLEKSRLLSDRFSAERPKGSFSTLEIQRTEQGDSAMYLCASSLAEGNGELFFGEGSRLTVL.

This clonotype was picked up many times. The chain couples TRBV6-5 to TRBJ2-7; D not certain. CDR3 length: 14 residues. The V gene's germline CDR1 is MNHEY and CDR2 SVGAGI. V lost 2 bases to trimming and J lost 5 bases, with 13 bases between them. The CDR3 sequence is CASSYGGYGNEQYF. For the CDR3, the DNA is TGTGCCAGCAGTTACGGTGGATATGGCAACGAGCAGTACTTC.

This clonotype was seen a single time. The chain recombines TRBV27 with TRBJ2-7; tentatively, D is TRBD1 (7 bases). The CDR3 spans 14 residues. V dropped 5 bases and J dropped 5 bases, with 16 bases sitting between them. The germline gives CDR1 MNHEY, CDR2 SMNVEV (reference sequence). The CDR3, as DNA: TGTGCCAGCAGTCCCGCAGGGGGGATCAACGAGCAGTACTTC. Translation: CASSPAGGINEQYF.

This chain links TRBV7-6 with TRBJ1-2; 7 positions agree with TRBD1. This CDR3 has 17 amino acids. The J segment lost 6 bases and the V segment lost 3 bases, leaving 16 bases of the junction unmatched. Germline CDR1 and CDR2: SGHVS and FNYEAQ. The CDR3 nucleotides read TGTGCCAGCAGCTTCGCTATTACAGGGGATGGAGAAAATGGCTACACCTTC. It encodes CASSFAITGDGENGYTF.

There are many counts of this clonotype. The chain carries TRBV27 and TRBJ1-1; maybe TRBD1 (5 bases). This CDR3 contains 13 residues. V lost 7 bases and J 1 base, leaving 10 bases between the germline ends. Germline V gives CDR1 MNHEY, CDR2 SMNVEV (reference sequence). The CDR3 is CASKMGQNTEAFF. In DNA form, the CDR3 reads TGTGCCAGCAAGATGGGGCAGAACACTGAAGCTTTCTTT.

The table lists this clonotype with many counts. The gene calls are TRBV6-5 and TRBJ2-1; TRBD1 is a possible D gene (6 bases). Trimming stripped 5 bases from V and 2 bases from J, with 13 bases between. This CDR3 has 15 residues. Germline CDR1 is MNHEY and CDR2 is SVGAGI. CDR3 nucleotide sequence: TGTGCCAGCAGTCCCCGGGACATGACCTACAATGAGCAGTTCTTC. Amino acids: CASSPRDMTYNEQFF.

The chain uses TRBV27 and TRBJ1-3; the D is unclear. CDR1 is MNHEY, CDR2 SMNVEV, per germline (reference sequence). The CDR3 runs 13 residues. V was trimmed by 5 bases and J by 0 bases, leaving 5 bases between them. CDR3 region: CASSTLSGNTIYF. The CDR3 nucleotides read TGTGCCAGCAGTACACTCTCTGGAAACACCATATATTTT.

This clonotype has ten or more counts. This chain joins TRBV4-2 and TRBJ1-1; D is uncertain. The CDR3 runs 15 residues. The V gene lost 3 bases and the J gene lost 4 bases, with 15 bases spanning the gap. Germline V gene data show CDR1 as LGHNA and CDR2 as YNFKEQ. The CDR3 sequence: CASSHQTGASTEAFF. The CDR3 DNA reads as TGTGCCAGCAGCCATCAGACGGGAGCTAGCACTGAAGCTTTCTTT.